This T cell receptor (beta chain) came from a study of CD8 T cells in ankylosing spondylitis. V dropped 7 bases and J dropped 5 bases, with 11 bases sitting between them. This CDR3 has 12 amino acids. Per the germline V gene, CDR1 is MNHNY and CDR2 is SVGAGI (reference sequence). TCRdb itself ran the 5' RACE reads through MiXCR, one entry per CDR3 protein. The sample lists about 800,000 distinct CDR3 sequences; about 11% were seen once. As to this clonotype: The antigen is unknown.

Overall study findings and caveats: Blood from ankylosing spondylitis patients appeared to carry a characteristic eight-variant TCR beta motif. A number of the motif variants had already been described in reactive arthritis synovial fluid and blood. The disease-linked clones had a CD8+ phenotype and low blood frequencies.

What was sequenced was blood, either unsorted or a sorted T cell fraction (not recorded which). This chain links TRBV6-6 with TRBJ1-1; D perhaps matches TRBD1 (5 bases). This clonotype was obtained from a male donor with ankylosing spondylitis. CDR3 sequence (DNA): TGTGCCAGCACAACCCAGGGAACTGAAGCTTTCTTT. Translated, it gives CASTTQGTEAFF.